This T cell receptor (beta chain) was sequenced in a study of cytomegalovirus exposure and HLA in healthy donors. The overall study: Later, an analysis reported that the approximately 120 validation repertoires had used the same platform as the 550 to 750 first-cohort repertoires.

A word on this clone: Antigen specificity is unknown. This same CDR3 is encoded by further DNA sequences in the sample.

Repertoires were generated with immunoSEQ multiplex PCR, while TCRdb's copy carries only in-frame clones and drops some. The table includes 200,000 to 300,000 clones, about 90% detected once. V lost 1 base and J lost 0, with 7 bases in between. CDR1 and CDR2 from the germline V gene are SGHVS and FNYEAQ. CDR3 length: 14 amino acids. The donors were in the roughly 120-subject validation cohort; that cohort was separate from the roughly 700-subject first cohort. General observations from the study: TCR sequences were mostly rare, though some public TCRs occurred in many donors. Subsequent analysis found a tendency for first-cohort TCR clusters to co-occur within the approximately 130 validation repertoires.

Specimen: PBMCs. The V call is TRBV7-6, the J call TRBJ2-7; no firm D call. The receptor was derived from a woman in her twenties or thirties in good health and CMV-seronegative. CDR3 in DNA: TGTGCCAGCAGCTTAGAGGGCAGCTCCTACGAGCAGTACTTC. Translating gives CASSLEGSSYEQYF.